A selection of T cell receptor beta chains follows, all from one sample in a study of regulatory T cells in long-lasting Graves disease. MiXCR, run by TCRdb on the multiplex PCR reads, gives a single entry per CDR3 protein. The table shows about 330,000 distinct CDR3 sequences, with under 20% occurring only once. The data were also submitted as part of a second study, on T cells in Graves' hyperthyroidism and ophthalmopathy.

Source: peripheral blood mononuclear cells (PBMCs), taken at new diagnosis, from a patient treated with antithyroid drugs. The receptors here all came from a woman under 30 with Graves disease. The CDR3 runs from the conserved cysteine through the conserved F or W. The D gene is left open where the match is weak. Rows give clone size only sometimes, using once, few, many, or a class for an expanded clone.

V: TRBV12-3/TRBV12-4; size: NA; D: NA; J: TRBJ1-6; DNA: TGTGCCAGCAGTGAGACCTTATGGGGTTCACCCCTCCACTTT; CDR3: CASSETLWGSPLHF
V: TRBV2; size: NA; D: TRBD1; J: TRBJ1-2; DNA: TGTGCCAGCACAGGACAGGATAACTATGGCTACACCTTC; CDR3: CASTGQDNYGYTF
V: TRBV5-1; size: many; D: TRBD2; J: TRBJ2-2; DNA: TGCGCCAGCAGCCCTGGCGTGTCTAGCGGGGCGTCCGGGGAGCTGTTTTTT; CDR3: CASSPGVSSGASGELFF
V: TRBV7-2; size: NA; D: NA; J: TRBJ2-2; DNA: TGTGCCAGCAGCTTAGCCCCGGGTGGGGGCACCGGGGAGCTGTTTTTT; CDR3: CASSLAPGGGTGELFF
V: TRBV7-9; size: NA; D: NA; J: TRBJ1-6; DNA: TGTGCCAGCAGCCATTCTGGGGTCTTCTATAATTCACCCCTCCACTTT; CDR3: CASSHSGVFYNSPLHF
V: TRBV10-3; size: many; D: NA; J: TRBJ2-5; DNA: TGTGCCATCAGTGAGTCTGCGGGGCTGGGGGAGACCCAGTACTTC; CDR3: CAISESAGLGETQYF
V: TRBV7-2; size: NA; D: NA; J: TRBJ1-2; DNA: TGTGCCAGCAGCTCAGGAGGGGGTTACTATGGCTACACCTTC; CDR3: CASSSGGGYYGYTF
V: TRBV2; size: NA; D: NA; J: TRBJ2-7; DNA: TGTGCCAGCAGTTTGTCCGGGACAAGCTTCTACGAGCAGTACTTC; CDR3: CASSLSGTSFYEQYF
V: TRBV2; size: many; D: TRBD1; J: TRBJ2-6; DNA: TGTGCCAGCAATGTACAGGGGGCTGGGGCCAACGTCCTGACTTTC; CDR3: CASNVQGAGANVLTF
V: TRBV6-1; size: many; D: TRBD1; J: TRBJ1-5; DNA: TGTGCCAGCAGTATGGGGGACAGTCTCAATCAGCCCCAGCATTTT; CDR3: CASSMGDSLNQPQHF
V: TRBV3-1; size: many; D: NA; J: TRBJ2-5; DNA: TGTGCCAGCAGCGCGACTATCGGGGAAGTGGAGACCCAGTACTTC; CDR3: CASSATIGEVETQYF
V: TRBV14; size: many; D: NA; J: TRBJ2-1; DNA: TGTGCCAGCAGCCGCGTCTCGACAGCCAGCTCCTACAATGAGCAGTTCTTC; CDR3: CASSRVSTASSYNEQFF
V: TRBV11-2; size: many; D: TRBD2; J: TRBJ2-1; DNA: TGCGCCAGCAGCTCGACTAGCGGTCCCTACAATGAGCAGTTCTTC; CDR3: CASSSTSGPYNEQFF
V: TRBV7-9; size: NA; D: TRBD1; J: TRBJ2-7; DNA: TGTGCCAGCAGCCCGCGACAGGGAAAAGGTAACGAGCAGTACTTC; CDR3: CASSPRQGKGNEQYF
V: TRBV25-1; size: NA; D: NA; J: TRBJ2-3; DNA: TGTGCCAGCAGTGGTGGGGGCGGGGGACCACTAACAGATACGCAGTATTTT; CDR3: CASSGGGGGPLTDTQYF
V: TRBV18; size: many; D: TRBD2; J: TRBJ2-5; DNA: TGTGCCAGCTCACCACCGATTGACCGCGGGGGGACCCAGTACTTC; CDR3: CASSPPIDRGGTQYF
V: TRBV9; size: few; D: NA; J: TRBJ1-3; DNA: TGTGCCAGCAGCGTAGAGGTGACGGGAAACACCATATATTTT; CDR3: CASSVEVTGNTIYF
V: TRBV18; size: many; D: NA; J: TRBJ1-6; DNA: TGTGCCAGCTCACCTCAGGACAACTCACCCCTCCACTTT; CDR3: CASSPQDNSPLHF
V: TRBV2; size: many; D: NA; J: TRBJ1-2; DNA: TGTGCCAGCAGTGAAGCCGGACACTATGGCTACACCTTC; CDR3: CASSEAGHYGYTF
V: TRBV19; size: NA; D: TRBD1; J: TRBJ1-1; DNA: TGTGCCAGTAGTATTTTAGGACAGGTGGAAGCTTTCTTT; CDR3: CASSILGQVEAFF
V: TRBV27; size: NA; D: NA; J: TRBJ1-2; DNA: TGTGCCAGCACAAACAGGGCGGACTATGGCTACACCTTC; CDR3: CASTNRADYGYTF
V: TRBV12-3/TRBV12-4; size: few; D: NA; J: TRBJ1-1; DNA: TGTGCCAGCATCCAGAACGACCGAGGGTCGGACACTGAAGCTTTCTTT; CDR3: CASIQNDRGSDTEAFF
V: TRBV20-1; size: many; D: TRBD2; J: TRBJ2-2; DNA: TGCAGTGCCCGGGGGGTAAACGAAAGGGGCACCGGGGAGCTGTTTTTT; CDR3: CSARGVNERGTGELFF
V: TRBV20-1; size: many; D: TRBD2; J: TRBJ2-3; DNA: TGCAGTGCTAAAGCGGGGGGGAACACAGATACGCAGTATTTT; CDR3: CSAKAGGNTDTQYF
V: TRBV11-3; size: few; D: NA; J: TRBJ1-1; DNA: TGTGCCAGCAGCGCGTCCCAGGGACCCGAGGGCACTGAAGCTTTCTTT; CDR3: CASSASQGPEGTEAFF
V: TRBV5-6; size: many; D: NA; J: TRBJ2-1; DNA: TGTGCCAGCAGCATTCGACAGGGAGGTTACAATGAGCAGTTCTTC; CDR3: CASSIRQGGYNEQFF
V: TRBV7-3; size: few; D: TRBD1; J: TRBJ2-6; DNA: TGTGCCAGCAGCTTAGGCAGGGGGTTTGCTGGGGCCAACGTCCTGACTTTC; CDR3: CASSLGRGFAGANVLTF
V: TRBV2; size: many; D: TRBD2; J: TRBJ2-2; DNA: TGTGCCAGCACTCCGGGACTAGCCTTAGCCGGGGAGCTGTTTTTT; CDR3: CASTPGLALAGELFF
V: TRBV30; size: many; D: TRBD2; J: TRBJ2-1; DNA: TGTGCCTGGAGTCTCGGGACTAGTTCATCCAATGAGCAGTTCTTC; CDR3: CAWSLGTSSSNEQFF
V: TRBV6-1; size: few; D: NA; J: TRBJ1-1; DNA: TGTGCCAGCAGTGAGGCGACACTGAGGGGCACTGAAGCTTTCTTT; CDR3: CASSEATLRGTEAFF
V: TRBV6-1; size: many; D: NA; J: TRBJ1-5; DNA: TGTGCCAGCAGTGTTACAGGGTATGGAGGCAATCAGCCCCAGCATTTT; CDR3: CASSVTGYGGNQPQHF